This T cell receptor (beta chain) comes out of a study of CXCR3-negative and CXCR3-positive naive CD8 T cells. Study context: Collectively, the libraries yielded about 140 million TRB reads in total, at about 1.5 +/- 0.3 million per library. Study-wide results and limits: Whereas memory cells differed, naive CXCR3-negative and CXCR3-positive cells shared similar TRBV-TRBJ usage. TRB CDR3s were more hydrophobic in CXCR3-positive than in CXCR3-negative naive cells. Naive subsets had comparable surface CD5, so TRB CDR3 properties gauged TCR strength.

The libraries of TRB cDNA were constructed through 5' RACE using UMI labels. TCRdb reprocessed the 5' RACE reads and keeps a single row for each CDR3 protein, giving no DNA. The specimen's table records 2,500 to 3,500 distinct CDR3 sequences. Notes on this clonotype: Its antigen is unknown.

This CDR3 is built from 18 residues. Germline V CDR1 and CDR2: SQVTM, ANQGSEA. Sequenced sample: naive CXCR3+ CD8+ T cells from blood. Subset noted: CD45RO-CCR7+CD27+CD95- naive CD8+ T cells expressing CXCR3 (TNR3+). V usage is TRBV29-1 and J usage is TRBJ2-1; TCRdb names TRBD2, which stays unverified in the absence of DNA. This receptor was identified in a human donor in good health. Some clones in this sample may be carry-over from other donors' samples. CDR3 amino acids: CSVGTSHTSLLAYNEQFF.